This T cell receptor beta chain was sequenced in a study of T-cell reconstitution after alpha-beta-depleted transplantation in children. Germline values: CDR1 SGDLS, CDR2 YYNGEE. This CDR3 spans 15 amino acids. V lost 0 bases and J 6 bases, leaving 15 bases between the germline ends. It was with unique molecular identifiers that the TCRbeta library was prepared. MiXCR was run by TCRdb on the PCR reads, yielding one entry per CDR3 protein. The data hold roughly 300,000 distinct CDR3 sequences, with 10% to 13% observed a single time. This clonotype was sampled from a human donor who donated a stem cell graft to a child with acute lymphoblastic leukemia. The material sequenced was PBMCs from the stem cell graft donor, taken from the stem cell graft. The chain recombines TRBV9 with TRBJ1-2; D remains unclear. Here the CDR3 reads CASSVDPGPFNGYTF. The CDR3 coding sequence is TGTGCCAGCAGCGTAGATCCCGGGCCTTTCAATGGCTACACCTTC.